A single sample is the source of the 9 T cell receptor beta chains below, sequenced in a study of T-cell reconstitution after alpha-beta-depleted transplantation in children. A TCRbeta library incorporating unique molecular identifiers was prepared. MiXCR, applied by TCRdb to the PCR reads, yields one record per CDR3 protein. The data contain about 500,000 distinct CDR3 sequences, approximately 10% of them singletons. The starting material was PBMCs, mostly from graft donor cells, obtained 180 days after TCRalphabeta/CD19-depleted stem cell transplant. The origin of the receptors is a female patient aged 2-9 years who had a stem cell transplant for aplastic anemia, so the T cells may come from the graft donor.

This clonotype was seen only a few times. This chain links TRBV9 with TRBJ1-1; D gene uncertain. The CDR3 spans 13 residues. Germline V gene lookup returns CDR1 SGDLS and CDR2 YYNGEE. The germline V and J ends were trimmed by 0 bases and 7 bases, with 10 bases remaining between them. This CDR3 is CASSVDPKGEAFF. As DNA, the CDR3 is TGTGCCAGCAGCGTAGACCCCAAGGGTGAAGCTTTCTTT.

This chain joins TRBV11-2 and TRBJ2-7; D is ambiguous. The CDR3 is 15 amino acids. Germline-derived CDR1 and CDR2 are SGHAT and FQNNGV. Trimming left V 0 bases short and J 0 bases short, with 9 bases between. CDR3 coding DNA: TGTGCCAGCAGCTTAGATCCGACCCCCTCCTACGAGCAGTACTTC. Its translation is CASSLDPTPSYEQYF.

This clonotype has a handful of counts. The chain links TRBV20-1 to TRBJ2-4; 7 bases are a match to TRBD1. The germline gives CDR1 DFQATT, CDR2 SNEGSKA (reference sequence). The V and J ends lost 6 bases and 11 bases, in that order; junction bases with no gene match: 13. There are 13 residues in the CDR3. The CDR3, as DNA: TGCAGTGCATTAAGACAGGGTGCAGGACTTCAGTACTTC. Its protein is CSALRQGAGLQYF.

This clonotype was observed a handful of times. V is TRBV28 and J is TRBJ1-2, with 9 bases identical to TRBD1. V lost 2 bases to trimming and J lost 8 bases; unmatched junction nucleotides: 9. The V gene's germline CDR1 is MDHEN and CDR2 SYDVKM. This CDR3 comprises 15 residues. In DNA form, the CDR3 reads TGTGCCAGCAGTTTAAGTGTGGGACAGGGAAACGGCTACACCTTC. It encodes CASSLSVGQGNGYTF.

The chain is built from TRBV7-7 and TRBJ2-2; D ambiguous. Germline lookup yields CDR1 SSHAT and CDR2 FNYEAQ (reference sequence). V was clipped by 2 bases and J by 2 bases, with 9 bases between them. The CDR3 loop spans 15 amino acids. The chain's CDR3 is CASSLNPLNTGELFF. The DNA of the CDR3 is TGTGCCAGCAGCTTAAATCCCCTTAACACCGGGGAGCTGTTTTTT.

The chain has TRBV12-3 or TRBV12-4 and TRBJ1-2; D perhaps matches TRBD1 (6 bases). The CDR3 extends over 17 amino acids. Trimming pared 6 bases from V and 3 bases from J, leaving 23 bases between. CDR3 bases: TGTGCCAGCAGGGACCGGGACACGGACCTTCACTACTATGGCTACACCTTC. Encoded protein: CASRDRDTDLHYYGYTF.

CDR3 protein: CASSLPSRVDEQYF. As DNA, the CDR3 is TGTGCCAGCAGTTTACCTAGCAGGGTGGATGAGCAGTACTTC. The chain joins TRBV27 to TRBJ2-7; D is perhaps TRBD1 or TRBD2 (5 bases each). The CDR3 covers 14 residues. The germline V gene encodes CDR1 MNHEY and CDR2 SMNVEV (reference sequence). Trimming pared 2 bases from V and 7 bases from J, leaving 15 bases between.

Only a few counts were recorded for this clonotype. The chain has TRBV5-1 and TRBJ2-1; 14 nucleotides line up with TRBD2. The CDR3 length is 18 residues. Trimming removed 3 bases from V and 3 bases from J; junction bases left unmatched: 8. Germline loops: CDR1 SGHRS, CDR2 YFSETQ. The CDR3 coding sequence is TGCGCCAGCAGCTGGGGACTAGCGGGAGCTTTCATCTACAATGAGCAGTTCTTC. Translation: CASSWGLAGAFIYNEQFF.

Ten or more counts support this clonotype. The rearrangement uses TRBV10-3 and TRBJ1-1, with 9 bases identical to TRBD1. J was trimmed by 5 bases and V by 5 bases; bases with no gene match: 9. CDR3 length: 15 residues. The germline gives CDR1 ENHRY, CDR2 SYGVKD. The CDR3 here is CAISRDTGGLTEAFF. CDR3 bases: TGTGCCATCAGTAGAGACACAGGGGGCCTAACTGAAGCTTTCTTT.